The 30 T cell receptor beta chains given below trace back to one sample, sequenced in a study of molecular identifiers for immune sequencing clone quantification. MiXCR was run by TCRdb on the PCR reads, yielding one entry per CDR3 protein. The repertoire includes under 600,000 distinct CDR3 sequences, about 25% of them detected once, and around 0.79% sits in the top ten. Sequencing was performed on naive CD8+ T cells from blood, with Jurkat cell RNA spiked in. Noted subset: FACS-sorted CD8+CD4-CCR7+CD45RA+ naive T cells. The source of these receptors is a human donor in good health. Some libraries in this study had Jurkat cell RNA spiked in.

The chain recombines TRBV28 with TRBJ2-3, with D possibly being TRBD1 or TRBD2 (5 bases each). The CDR3 loop spans 24 amino acids. The V end was cut by 4 bases, the J end by 2 bases, with 40 bases between. Germline lookup yields CDR1 MDHEN and CDR2 SYDVKM. The DNA for the CDR3 is TGTGCCAGCAGTTCCCCTCCCCCGGGACGAGGTTCAAGCAGAAACGGAGAGAACACAGATACGCAGTATTTT. This encodes CASSSPPPGRGSSRNGENTDTQYF.

As concerns this clonotype: Because it lacks the conserved phenylalanine or tryptophan at the end, this CDR3 is likely a read error. The DNA is omitted, as the CDR3 cannot be located on it reliably, and the CDR3 follows TCRdb's listing. The genes are TRBV14 and TRBJ2-2; the D call TRBD1 from the table was never checked on the DNA. The CDR3 numbers 14 amino acids, ends counted. Germline loops: CDR1 SGHDN, CDR2 FVKESK. The CDR3: CASSHPSGVGELCV.

This chain connects TRBV5-1 to TRBJ2-7; TRBD2 agrees at 8 bases. V lost 0 bases and J lost 6; bases outside the gene matches: 5. The CDR3 has 14 amino acids. Germline CDR1 and CDR2: SGHRS and YFSETQ. CDR3 in DNA: TGCGCCAGCAGCTTGGCAGCGGGAGTGGGCGAGCAGTACTTC. It is translated as CASSLAAGVGEQYF.

CDR3 in amino acids: CASSVRDRGTNQPQHF. The CDR3 region has the DNA TGCGCCAGCAGCGTGCGGGACAGGGGTACCAATCAGCCCCAGCATTTT. The chain combines TRBV5-1 with TRBJ1-5, with TRBD1 matching over 10 bases. This CDR3 spans 16 amino acids. The V segment lost 4 bases and the J segment 3 bases; nucleotides outside the gene matches: 7. Looked up from germline, CDR1 is SGHRS and CDR2 is YFSETQ.

V and J are TRBV19 and TRBJ2-7; 8 bases are shared with TRBD1. The CDR3 extends over 15 amino acids. The V and J ends lost 0 bases and 2 bases, in that order; junction bases with no gene match: 3. Germline V gives CDR1 LNHDA, CDR2 SQIVND (reference sequence). In DNA, the CDR3 is TGTGCCAGTAGTATAGAAGGACAGGGCCCCTACGAGCAGTACTTC. It yields the protein CASSIEGQGPYEQYF.

The chain links TRBV7-2 to TRBJ2-1; TRBD2 matches at 7 bases. The germline gives CDR1 SGHTA, CDR2 FQGNSA. The CDR3 has 15 amino acids. The J segment lost 9 bases and the V segment lost 4 bases, leaving 12 bases of the junction unmatched. The CDR3 DNA sequence: TGTGCCAGCAGCTACCTAGCGGAGGGGCTCGGTGAGCAGTTCTTC. This encodes CASSYLAEGLGEQFF.

The chain uses TRBV19 and TRBJ2-5; D is ambiguous. The CDR3 is 15 residues long. The V and J ends lost 3 bases and 0 bases respectively, with 11 bases between them. Germline CDR1 and CDR2: LNHDA and SQIVND (reference sequence). CDR3 in amino acids: CASSITFAYQETQYF. CDR3 DNA sequence: TGTGCCAGTAGTATTACATTCGCGTACCAAGAGACCCAGTACTTC.

This clonotype was observed a few times. CDR3 residues: CASSLGGRDYEQYF. In DNA form, the CDR3 reads TGTGCCAGCAGCTTAGGGGGTAGAGACTACGAGCAGTACTTC. The chain carries TRBV11-2 and TRBJ2-7; D is ambiguous. The CDR3 consists of 14 residues. Trimming removed 1 base from V and 3 bases from J, with 10 bases in between. Germline V gene sequence: CDR1 SGHAT, CDR2 FQNNGV.

This clonotype was detected only a few times. The chain recombines TRBV6-2 or TRBV6-3 with TRBJ2-5, with D possibly matching TRBD2 (7 bases). V was trimmed by 2 bases and J by 7 bases, leaving 17 bases between them. There are 15 residues in the CDR3. Germline values: CDR1 MNHEY, CDR2 SVGEGT. The CDR3 sequence is CASSYGGGGPVTQYF. CDR3 coding DNA: TGTGCCAGCAGTTACGGGGGCGGGGGCCCTGTGACCCAGTACTTC.

The chain has TRBV6-2 or TRBV6-3 and TRBJ2-5; possible D gene TRBD2, 5 bases. CDR3 length: 14 amino acids. V lost 6 bases and J 5 bases, leaving 16 bases between the germline ends. CDR1 MNHEY and CDR2 SVGEGT come from the germline V gene. CDR3 DNA sequence: TGTGCCAGCAGACCCACTAGGGATTGGGAGACCCAGTACTTC. It translates to CASRPTRDWETQYF.

The chain uses TRBV7-9 and TRBJ2-5; TRBD1 agrees at 7 bases. CDR1 is SEHNR, CDR2 FQNEAQ, per germline (reference sequence). V dropped 8 bases and J dropped 4; count of bases not matched to a gene: 7. The CDR3 consists of 13 residues. CDR3 sequence reads: CASPDRDGETQYF. The CDR3 nucleotides are TGTGCCAGCCCAGACAGGGACGGAGAGACCCAGTACTTC.

V is TRBV27 and J is TRBJ2-7; D uncertain. The CDR3 spans 14 residues. Trimming shortened V by 3 bases and J by 0 bases, and 9 bases separated the two germline ends. Germline-derived CDR1 and CDR2 are MNHEY and SMNVEV (reference sequence). CDR3 nucleotides: TGTGCCAGCAGTTTTACCCAAAGCTCCTACGAGCAGTACTTC. This codes for CASSFTQSSYEQYF.

Comments on this clonotype: A read error may be the cause here, since a much bigger clone is one base away. This chain uses TRBV4-1 with TRBJ1-1; D unclear. V was cut by 3 bases and J by 2 bases, with 10 bases left in between. Germline V CDR1 and CDR2: MGHRA, YSYEKL. The CDR3 sequence is 14 residues long. The CDR3 DNA reads TGCGCCAGCAGCCAGAATTCAGCAAACACTGAAGCTTTCTTT. Protein product: CASSQNSANTEAFF.

There are a few counts of this clonotype. The chain is built from TRBV7-3 and TRBJ2-5, with 11 bases matching TRBD2. Trimming took 3 bases from V and 5 from J; bases not matched to a gene: 8. The CDR3 length is 16 residues. Per the germline V gene, CDR1 is SGHTA and CDR2 is FQGTGA. CDR3 residues: CASSFLAGGPRETQYF. The CDR3 DNA follows: TGTGCCAGCAGCTTTTTAGCGGGAGGGCCCCGGGAGACCCAGTACTTC.

This clonotype has a handful of counts. This chain connects TRBV20-1 to TRBJ1-1, with TRBD1 as a possible D gene (5 bases). The V end lost 0 bases, the J end lost 0 bases, and 17 bases lay between the germline ends. The CDR3 spans 17 residues. Looked up from germline, CDR1 is DFQATT and CDR2 is SNEGSKA (reference sequence). The CDR3, as DNA: TGCAGTGCTAGAGATAATTACCGGGGACGGGTGAACACTGAAGCTTTCTTT. Translating gives CSARDNYRGRVNTEAFF.

With regard to this clonotype: With a much larger clone just one base away, this may be a read error. V usage is TRBV7-2 and J usage is TRBJ2-5; 7 bases align to TRBD2. This CDR3 contains 16 residues. Germline V gene data show CDR1 as SGHTA and CDR2 as FQGNSA. J was trimmed by 5 bases and V by 0 bases; bases with no gene match: 9. CDR3 sequence: CASSLARAGDTETQYF. The CDR3 DNA sequence: TGTGCCAGCAGCTTAGCCAGGGCGGGAGATACGGAGACCCAGTACTTC. The full variable domain, completed using reference TRBV7-2 and TRBJ2-5, is GAGVSQSPSNKVTEKGKDVELRCDPISGHTALYWYRQSLGQGLEFLIYFQGNSAPDKSGLPSDRFSAERTGGSVSTLTIQRTQQEDSAVYLCASSLARAGDTETQYFGPGTRLLVL.

As regards this clonotype: It may be a read error: a sequence one base away is much more abundant. V and J are TRBV12-3 or TRBV12-4 and TRBJ2-3; D unresolved. The CDR3 runs 13 residues. With 5 bases removed from V and 1 base from J, the gap between germline ends came to 7 bases. CDR3 residues: CASSPQCTDTQYF. CDR3 nucleotide sequence: TGTGCCAGCAGTCCCCAGTGCACAGATACGCAGTATTTT.

In its sample, this clonotype was seen many times. The chain recombines TRBV7-9 with TRBJ1-5; D not certain. The V end lost 4 bases, the J end lost 1 base, and 14 bases lay between the germline ends. Germline CDR1 and CDR2: SEHNR and FQNEAQ (reference sequence). The CDR3 covers 16 residues. The CDR3 is CASSSEGSASNQPQHF. CDR3 bases: TGTGCCAGCAGCTCGGAGGGATCTGCAAGCAATCAGCCCCAGCATTTT.

This clonotype was observed a few times. DNA for the CDR3: TGTGCCACCCTAGCGGGGACCCAAGAGACCCAGTACTTC. This sequence encodes CATLAGTQETQYF. The rearrangement uses TRBV6-2 or TRBV6-3 and TRBJ2-5; 9 bases fit TRBD2. The germline gives CDR1 MNHEY, CDR2 SVGEGT. V dropped 10 bases and J dropped 1; count of bases not matched to a gene: 4. CDR3 size: 13 residues.

Many counts were recorded for this clonotype. V and J are TRBV6-5 and TRBJ2-3; 10 bases map to TRBD2. Germline CDR1 is MNHEY and CDR2 is SVGAGI. V dropped 7 bases and J dropped 2; count of bases not matched to a gene: 6. There are 15 residues in the CDR3. The CDR3 bases are TGTGCCAGCACACCAGCGGGAGGGCCCACAGATACGCAGTATTTT. It yields the protein CASTPAGGPTDTQYF.

V is TRBV7-2 and J is TRBJ2-1; D gene ambiguous. V lost 0 bases to trimming and J lost 5 bases, with 11 bases between them. The CDR3 loop spans 15 amino acids. CDR1 is SGHTA, CDR2 FQGNSA, per germline. The CDR3 loop reads CASSLALDANNEQFF. The CDR3 bases are TGTGCCAGCAGCTTAGCGCTCGATGCCAACAATGAGCAGTTCTTC. Together with reference TRBV7-2 and TRBJ2-1, the CDR3 gives the full variable domain: GAGVSQSPSNKVTEKGKDVELRCDPISGHTALYWYRQSLGQGLEFLIYFQGNSAPDKSGLPSDRFSAERTGGSVSTLTIQRTQQEDSAVYLCASSLALDANNEQFFGPGTRLTVL.

A few counts support this clonotype. The rearrangement joins TRBV19 to TRBJ1-2, with D hard to call. V was shortened by 3 bases and J by 1 base, with 9 bases between the two germline ends. From germline, CDR1 is LNHDA and CDR2 SQIVND (reference sequence). The CDR3 runs 14 residues. The CDR3, as DNA: TGTGCCAGTAGTATCAGCGGATTTAACTATGGCTACACCTTC. Translation: CASSISGFNYGYTF.

The V and J genes are TRBV7-9 and TRBJ1-1; TRBD1 matches 7 bases. The CDR3 is 17 amino acids. With V trimmed by 4 bases and J by 1 base, 12 bases remained unmatched. The germline V gene encodes CDR1 SEHNR and CDR2 FQNEAQ (reference sequence). Written as DNA, the CDR3 is TGTGCCAGCAGCTCAGCAACAGGGGAGACGGCGAACACTGAAGCTTTCTTT. Translating it yields CASSSATGETANTEAFF.

The chain has TRBV20-1 and TRBJ2-3, with D possibly TRBD2 on 6 matching bases. V shed 0 bases and J shed 1 base, with 20 bases lying between them. CDR1 and CDR2 (germline): DFQATT, SNEGSKA (reference sequence). This CDR3 contains 18 residues. Here the CDR3 DNA reads TGCAGTGCTAGAGATGGGCGGGACCCGGAGGGCCGCACAGATACGCAGTATTTT. Translating gives CSARDGRDPEGRTDTQYF.

Only a few counts were recorded for this clonotype. DNA of the CDR3: TGTGCCAGCAGCCAAAGAGGGGGGAGAGTTGAGATGAACACTGAAGCTTTCTTT. Protein: CASSQRGGRVEMNTEAFF. The J gene is TRBJ1-1, the V gene TRBV4-2, with a weak D call TRBD1 (6 bases). There are 18 residues in the CDR3. The V gene lost 2 bases and the J gene lost 0 bases, with 19 bases spanning the gap. Germline loops: CDR1 LGHNA, CDR2 YNFKEQ.

The gene calls are TRBV7-7 and TRBJ2-2; no definite D call. Per the germline V gene, CDR1 is SSHAT and CDR2 is FNYEAQ (reference sequence). This CDR3 is built from 16 residues. Trimming took off 2 bases at V and 2 bases at J, with 12 bases between the two ends. For the CDR3, the DNA is TGTGCCAGCAGCTTAAAAGAAGGGTTCAACACCGGGGAGCTGTTTTTT. Its protein is CASSLKEGFNTGELFF.

The chain carries TRBV5-1 and TRBJ1-5, with D possibly matching TRBD1 (6 bases). The germline V gene encodes CDR1 SGHRS and CDR2 YFSETQ. V dropped 4 bases and J dropped 1 base, with 15 bases sitting between them. This CDR3 has 16 amino acids. The CDR3 DNA is TGCGCCAGCAGCCAAAAGGACAGCGGGAGCAATCAGCCCCAGCATTTT. Its translation is CASSQKDSGSNQPQHF.

This clonotype was detected many times. This chain joins TRBV4-3 and TRBJ1-1, with no clear D. The V end lost 2 bases, the J end lost 0 bases, and 7 bases lay between the germline ends. The V gene's germline CDR1 is LGHNA and CDR2 YSLEER. The CDR3 is 14 residues long. DNA for the CDR3: TGCGCCAGCAGCCAACGCAGGATGAACACTGAAGCTTTCTTT. Translated, it gives CASSQRRMNTEAFF.

To note about this clonotype: This could be a read error, since a much larger clone is one nucleotide away. This sequence joins TRBV24-1 and TRBJ2-1; D may match TRBD1 or TRBD2 (6 bases each). Germline-derived CDR1 and CDR2 are KGHDR and SFDVKD. This CDR3 contains 17 residues. The CDR3 protein is CATSAWGAGALYDEQFF. The DNA of the CDR3 is TGTGCCACCAGTGCATGGGGGGCTGGGGCTCTCTACGATGAGCAGTTCTTC.

Only a few counts were recorded for this clonotype. The V call is TRBV19, the J call TRBJ2-3; 7 positions match TRBD2. The germline V gene encodes CDR1 LNHDA and CDR2 SQIVND (reference sequence). This CDR3 spans 13 amino acids. J lost 6 bases, V lost 6 bases, and 6 bases had no gene match. This CDR3 reads CASSQTSADTQYF. The CDR3 DNA follows: TGTGCCAGTAGCCAAACTAGCGCCGATACGCAGTATTTT.